These T cell receptor beta chains were read from a single sample in a study of blood T cell repertoires in COVID-19. Here immunoSEQ multiplex PCR was the method, and the copy in TCRdb shows in-frame clones only, minus some. The repertoire has 400,000 or so clones, 89% of them found once; the top ten carry approximately 1.5%. Sequenced input: peripheral blood. The receptors derive from a woman between 40 and 50 years old with COVID-19, enrolled during active disease. The CDR3 runs from the conserved cysteine through the conserved F or W. Each record gives: J gene, D gene, V gene, clone size, CDR3 DNA, CDR3 protein. A D gene is named only where the DNA matches it firmly. Clone size is shown for a subset of rows, as once, few, many or a class of expanded clone.

J: TRBJ2-3; D: TRBD2; V: TRBV5-1; size: .; DNA: TGCGCCAGCAGGACGGGACTAGCGGGAGCGGGAGATACGCAGTATTTT; CDR3: CASRTGLAGAGDTQYF
J: TRBJ1-4; D: .; V: TRBV7-2; size: .; DNA: TGTGCCAGCAGCTTAGCGTATGGCACTGAAAAACTGTTTTTT; CDR3: CASSLAYGTEKLFF
J: TRBJ1-1; D: TRBD1; V: TRBV28; size: few; DNA: TGTGCCAGCAGTTCCCTAACAGGGGTTGAAGCTTTCTTT; CDR3: CASSSLTGVEAFF
J: TRBJ2-1; D: TRBD2; V: TRBV7-6; size: .; DNA: TGTGCCAGCAGCTTAATAGGAGTAGCGGGAGGTTGGCAGTTCTTC; CDR3: CASSLIGVAGGWQFF
J: TRBJ2-2; D: .; V: TRBV6-6; size: .; DNA: TGTGCCAGCAGTGACAGACTCGAATTTGCCGGGGAGCTGTTTTTT; CDR3: CASSDRLEFAGELFF
J: TRBJ2-5; D: TRBD1; V: TRBV27; size: .; DNA: TGTGCCAGCGCACAGGGACAGCTCCCTCAAGAGACCCAGTACTTC; CDR3: CASAQGQLPQETQYF
J: TRBJ2-5; D: .; V: TRBV6-6; size: once; DNA: TGTGCCAGCAGTCCACAGGGAGACTCGGAGACCCAGTACTTC; CDR3: CASSPQGDSETQYF
J: TRBJ1-6; D: .; V: TRBV5-6; size: .; DNA: TGTGCCAGCAGCTTGGGTCCGGGGGGTCCCCTCCACTTT; CDR3: CASSLGPGGPLHF
J: TRBJ2-5; D: TRBD1; V: TRBV7-2; size: once; DNA: TGTGCCAGCAGCTTAGGTGCCAGGGGGAGCCAAGAGACCCAGTACTTC; CDR3: CASSLGARGSQETQYF
J: TRBJ2-3; D: TRBD2; V: TRBV19; size: .; DNA: TGTGCCAGTAGTGGGCCCAGACTAGCCCCGTCGCAACACACAGATACGCAGTATTTT; CDR3: CASSGPRLAPSQHTDTQYF
J: TRBJ2-1; D: TRBD2; V: TRBV7-2; size: .; DNA: TGTGCCAGCAGTCGGACTAGCGGGGGGGCCCCGTCCTACAATGAGCAGTTCTTC; CDR3: CASSRTSGGAPSYNEQFF
J: TRBJ1-3; D: TRBD1; V: TRBV29-1; size: few; DNA: TGCAGCGCTCGGACAGGGCCAGGAAACACCATATATTTT; CDR3: CSARTGPGNTIYF
J: TRBJ2-1; D: .; V: TRBV6-6; size: .; DNA: TGTGCCAGCAGTTACTTGGGGGGGCGCATGAATGAGCAGTTCTTC; CDR3: CASSYLGGRMNEQFF
J: TRBJ1-4; D: .; V: TRBV19; size: .; DNA: TGTGCCAGTAGGCCAGGAGGCTTGATTGAAAAACTGTTTTTT; CDR3: CASRPGGLIEKLFF
J: TRBJ1-1; D: .; V: TRBV14; size: .; DNA: TGTGCCAGCAGCCAAGTCACAGGTCAAAGCGCAAACACTGAAGCTTTCTTT; CDR3: CASSQVTGQSANTEAFF
J: TRBJ2-1; D: .; V: TRBV11-2; size: .; DNA: TGTGCCAGCAGCTTATCAGGGGTGAATGAGCAGTTCTTC; CDR3: CASSLSGVNEQFF
J: TRBJ2-2; D: .; V: TRBV4-1; size: .; DNA: TGCGCCAGCAGCCAAGGCACCTCTGCTCAGGCCGGGGAGCTGTTTTTT; CDR3: CASSQGTSAQAGELFF
J: TRBJ1-1; D: .; V: TRBV5-1; size: .; DNA: TGCGCCAGCAGCCTTACAGGGCAGGGAGAGGCTGAAGCTTTCTTT; CDR3: CASSLTGQGEAEAFF
J: TRBJ1-3; D: TRBD1; V: TRBV5-1; size: .; DNA: TGCGCCAGCAGCCTCTCCCGACAGGGATCTGGAAACACCATATATTTT; CDR3: CASSLSRQGSGNTIYF
J: TRBJ1-5; D: .; V: TRBV28; size: .; DNA: TGTGCCAGCAGTTGGCAGGGTAATCAGCCCCAGCATTTT; CDR3: CASSWQGNQPQHF
J: TRBJ1-1; D: .; V: TRBV19; size: .; DNA: TGTGCCAGCACGGGTACTGAAGCTTTCTTT; CDR3: CASTGTEAFF
J: TRBJ1-3; D: .; V: TRBV15; size: .; DNA: TGTGCCACCAGCAGAGGGTTTAACAGGGGAAACACCATATATTTT; CDR3: CATSRGFNRGNTIYF
J: TRBJ2-1; D: .; V: TRBV3-1/TRBV3-2; size: .; DNA: TGTGCCAGCAGCCCCAGTGGCGGCTCCTACAATGAGCAGTTCTTC; CDR3: CASSPSGGSYNEQFF
J: TRBJ2-7; D: TRBD1; V: TRBV6-5; size: .; DNA: TGTGCCAGCAGAGGGGGCATACCTTCCTACGAGCAGTACTTC; CDR3: CASRGGIPSYEQYF
J: TRBJ1-4; D: .; V: TRBV5-1; size: .; DNA: TGCGCCAGCAGCCTGAGTCCAGCGGAAAAACTGTTTTTT; CDR3: CASSLSPAEKLFF
J: TRBJ1-1; D: .; V: TRBV6-4; size: .; DNA: TGTGCCAGCAGTGTGAACGGGGGGTCGGCCACTGAAGCTTTCTTT; CDR3: CASSVNGGSATEAFF
J: TRBJ1-2; D: .; V: TRBV6-5; size: .; DNA: TGTGCCAGCAGTTACTCAGAGGGTTACTATGGCTACACCTTC; CDR3: CASSYSEGYYGYTF
J: TRBJ1-2; D: .; V: TRBV2; size: .; DNA: TGTGCCAGCAAGGAGGTGTCCTTGGGCTACACCTTC; CDR3: CASKEVSLGYTF
J: TRBJ1-1; D: TRBD1; V: TRBV27; size: .; DNA: TGTGCCAGCAGTTTATCACAGGGGGCATTTACTGAAGCTTTCTTT; CDR3: CASSLSQGAFTEAFF
J: TRBJ1-2; D: .; V: TRBV6-5; size: .; DNA: TGTGCCAGCACCTTACTTCCTGACTCTAACTATGGCTACACCTTC; CDR3: CASTLLPDSNYGYTF
J: TRBJ2-1; D: TRBD1; V: TRBV7-8; size: .; DNA: TGTGCCAGCAGCTCTTACAGGGGGGCCACCTACAATGAGCAGTTCTTC; CDR3: CASSSYRGATYNEQFF
J: TRBJ1-1; D: .; V: TRBV7-9; size: .; DNA: TGTGCCAGCAGCTTAGTGGGCAGTGAGAACACTGAAGCTTTCTTT; CDR3: CASSLVGSENTEAFF
J: TRBJ2-2; D: TRBD1; V: TRBV27; size: .; DNA: TGTGCCAGCAGTTTATCAGGACAGGGAGACACCGGGGAGCTGTTTTTT; CDR3: CASSLSGQGDTGELFF
J: TRBJ1-1; D: .; V: TRBV3-1/TRBV3-2; size: .; DNA: TGTGCCAGCAGCCAAGCGGTTATTAGGCAGGTCTCCTCCATGAACACTGAAGCTTTCTTT; CDR3: CASSQAVIRQVSSMNTEAFF
J: TRBJ2-7; D: TRBD1; V: TRBV7-2; size: .; DNA: TGTGCCAGCAGCCTTAGGACAGGGGGCTACGAGCAGTACTTC; CDR3: CASSLRTGGYEQYF
J: TRBJ1-6; D: .; V: TRBV7-9; size: .; DNA: TGTGCCAGCATGATAACAGAGAGTTCACCCCTCCACTTT; CDR3: CASMITESSPLHF
J: TRBJ1-5; D: TRBD1; V: TRBV19; size: .; DNA: TGTGCCAGTAGTATAATGGACAGGGGGGATCAGCCCCAGCATTTT; CDR3: CASSIMDRGDQPQHF
J: TRBJ1-1; D: .; V: TRBV6-1; size: .; DNA: TGTGCCAGCAGTGACATCCCGCGGGACACTGAAGCTTTCTTT; CDR3: CASSDIPRDTEAFF
J: TRBJ1-5; D: .; V: TRBV15; size: .; DNA: TGTGCCACCAGCAGAACCGGTCCCCAGCATTTT; CDR3: CATSRTGPQHF
J: TRBJ2-1; D: TRBD2; V: TRBV7-3; size: once; DNA: TGTGCCAGCAGCTTCCTCGCGGGGGACTACAATGAGCAGTTCTTC; CDR3: CASSFLAGDYNEQFF
J: TRBJ1-2; D: TRBD1; V: TRBV9; size: .; DNA: TGTGCCAGCAGCGGAGGACAGGGGGCCCGCTTGTATGGCTACACCTTC; CDR3: CASSGGQGARLYGYTF
J: TRBJ2-7; D: .; V: TRBV9; size: .; DNA: TGTGCCAGCAGCGTAGGCTCCAGCTACGAGCAGTACTTC; CDR3: CASSVGSSYEQYF
J: TRBJ2-3; D: TRBD2; V: TRBV7-2; size: .; DNA: TGTGCCAGCAGCTTCCGGGGGGGACTAGAGGTGGCAGATACGCAGTATTTT; CDR3: CASSFRGGLEVADTQYF
J: TRBJ2-3; D: .; V: TRBV3-1/TRBV3-2; size: once; DNA: TGTGCCAGCAGCCAAGGTGGCGGTACGCAGTATTTT; CDR3: CASSQGGGTQYF
J: TRBJ2-5; D: .; V: TRBV18; size: .; DNA: TGTGCCAGCTCACCATCACGAGGACAAGAGACCCAGTACTTC; CDR3: CASSPSRGQETQYF
J: TRBJ1-2; D: TRBD1; V: TRBV5-6; size: .; DNA: TGTGCCAGCAGGACTGACAGGGTGGTCCCTGGCTACACCTTC; CDR3: CASRTDRVVPGYTF
J: TRBJ2-7; D: TRBD2; V: TRBV7-6; size: .; DNA: TGTGCCAGCAGCTTACTAGCGGCCGTAGGCCCCTACGAGCAGTACTTC; CDR3: CASSLLAAVGPYEQYF
J: TRBJ1-3; D: TRBD1; V: TRBV9; size: .; DNA: TGTGCCAGCAGCGAGTCCGGGACAGGCCGCACCATATATTTT; CDR3: CASSESGTGRTIYF
J: TRBJ1-1; D: TRBD1; V: TRBV7-3; size: .; DNA: TGTGCCAGCAGCCTACAGGGGGCTGTCACTGAAGCTTTCTTT; CDR3: CASSLQGAVTEAFF
J: TRBJ1-3; D: .; V: TRBV4-3; size: .; DNA: TGCGCCAGCAGCCCCAGTGGGACATCCGGAAACACCATATATTTT; CDR3: CASSPSGTSGNTIYF
J: TRBJ2-5; D: TRBD2; V: TRBV7-7; size: .; DNA: TGTGCTAGCAGCCCAGGACTAGCTGAGACCCAGTACTTC; CDR3: CASSPGLAETQYF
J: TRBJ1-2; D: .; V: TRBV27; size: .; DNA: TGTGCCAGCAGTGCGACAAATCCTAACTATGGCTACACCTTC; CDR3: CASSATNPNYGYTF
J: TRBJ2-6; D: .; V: TRBV28; size: .; DNA: TGTGCCAGCGGGAGAGGTTCTGGGGCCAACGTCCTGACTTTC; CDR3: CASGRGSGANVLTF
J: TRBJ1-6; D: .; V: TRBV27; size: .; DNA: TGTGCCAGCAGTACTAGTGGGTATAATTCACCCCTCCACTTT; CDR3: CASSTSGYNSPLHF
J: TRBJ2-4; D: TRBD1; V: TRBV7-2; size: .; DNA: TGTGCCAGCAGCCCAGGGACAGGGGCAAACATTCAGTACTTC; CDR3: CASSPGTGANIQYF